The clone carrying this T cell receptor beta chain has at least ten counts. The antigen is not known. Germline V lookup: CDR1 SGHRS, CDR2 YFSETQ. The CDR3 is 12 amino acids. Trimming pared 7 bases from V and 6 bases from J, leaving 13 bases between. The sample's time point: sample taken at primary tumor resection. This sample is drawn from a study of spatial heterogeneity in lung cancer. Study information: From matched bulk RNA-seq came a T cell module score, which showed a strong correlation with TCR transcript counts in tumor regions.

Study-wide findings and caveats: Ubiquitous expanded TCR counts tracked ubiquitous nonsynonymous mutations, and regional counts tracked regional ones. Tumoral mutation counts were tracked by counts of expanded intratumoral alpha and beta TCRs.

Each CDR3 protein is one row after TCRdb ran MiXCR on the 5' RACE reads. Of 20,000 to 25,000 distinct CDR3 sequences in the sample, around 4.8% were seen once. V is TRBV5-1 and J is TRBJ1-1, with unresolved D. The receptor's source is a male donor with early-stage non-small cell lung cancer. The source material was lung tumor tissue, sampled at surgery. CDR3 in DNA: TGCGCCAGCCCTCAAGTTCGGGCTGAAGCTTTCTTT. Encoded protein: CASPQVRAEAFF. The whole variable domain, remainder taken from reference TRBV5-1 and TRBJ1-1, is KAGVTQTPRYLIKTRGQQVTLSCSPISGHRSVSWYQQTPGQGLQFLFEYFSETQRNKGNFPGRFSGRQFSNSRSEMNVSTLELGDSALYLCASPQVRAEAFFGQGTRLTVV.